The text below deals with one T cell receptor beta chain. CDR3 length: 15 residues. The V gene's germline CDR1 is GTSNPN and CDR2 SVGIG (reference sequence). Trimming cost V 3 bases and J 7 bases, with 18 bases left between them. These data are taken from a study of cytomegalovirus exposure and HLA in healthy donors. Primers: 60 Vbeta forward and 13 Jbeta reverse. The method was immunoSEQ multiplex PCR; TCRdb's version includes in-frame clones alone and lacks a portion of them. Of roughly 180,000 clones listed, around three quarters are singletons. Material: PBMCs. This sequence originates from a woman aged 25 to 39 in good health and CMV-seropositive. V gene TRBV30 combines with J gene TRBJ1-4; D may be TRBD1 (5 bases). CDR3 region: CAWSPRGQGREKLFF. The CDR3 DNA sequence: TGTGCCTGGAGCCCTAGGGGCCAGGGTCGTGAAAAACTGTTTTTT.